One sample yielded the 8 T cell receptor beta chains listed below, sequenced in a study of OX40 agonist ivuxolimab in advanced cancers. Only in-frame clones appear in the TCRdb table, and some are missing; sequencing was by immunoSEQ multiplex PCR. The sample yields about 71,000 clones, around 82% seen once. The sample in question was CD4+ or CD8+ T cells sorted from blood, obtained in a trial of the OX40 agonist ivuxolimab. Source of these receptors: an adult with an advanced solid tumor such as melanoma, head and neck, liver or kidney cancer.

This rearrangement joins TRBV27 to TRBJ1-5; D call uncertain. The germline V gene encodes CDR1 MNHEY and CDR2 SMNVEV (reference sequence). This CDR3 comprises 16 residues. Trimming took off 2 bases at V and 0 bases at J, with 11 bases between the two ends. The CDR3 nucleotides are TGTGCCAGCAGTTTACGCAAGGATTATAGCAATCAGCCCCAGCATTTT. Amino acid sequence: CASSLRKDYSNQPQHF.

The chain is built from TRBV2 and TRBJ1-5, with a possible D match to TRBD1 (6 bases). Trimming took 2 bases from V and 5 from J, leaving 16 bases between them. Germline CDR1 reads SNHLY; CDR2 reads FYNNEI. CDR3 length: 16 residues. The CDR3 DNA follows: TGTGCCAGCAGTGAAAGGCAGGGGCTCGGGGATCAGCCCCAGCATTTT. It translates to CASSERQGLGDQPQHF.

The CDR3 spells CASSHTSDGGKLFF. The CDR3 bases are TGTGCCAGCAGCCATACATCAGACGGAGGAAAACTGTTTTTT. The J gene is TRBJ1-4, the V gene TRBV5-4; no definite D call. There are 14 residues in the CDR3. Per germline, CDR1 SGHNT and CDR2 YYREEE (reference sequence). Between the trimmed V and J ends, which lost 4 bases and 10 bases, there was a span of 17 bases.

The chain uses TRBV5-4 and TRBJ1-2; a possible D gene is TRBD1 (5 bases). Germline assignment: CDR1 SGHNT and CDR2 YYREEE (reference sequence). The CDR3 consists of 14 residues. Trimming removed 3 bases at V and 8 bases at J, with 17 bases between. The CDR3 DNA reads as TGTGCCAGCAGCTCCCCGGGGCCCCCAGGGGGCTACACCTTC. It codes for CASSSPGPPGGYTF.

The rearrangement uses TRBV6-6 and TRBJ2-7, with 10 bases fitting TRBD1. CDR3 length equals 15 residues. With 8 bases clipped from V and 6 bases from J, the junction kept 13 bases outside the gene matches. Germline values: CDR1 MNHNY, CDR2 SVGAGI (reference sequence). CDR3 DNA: TGTGCCAGCGGTCAGCCCGGGACAGGGGAGGGCGAGCAGTACTTC. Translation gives CASGQPGTGEGEQYF.

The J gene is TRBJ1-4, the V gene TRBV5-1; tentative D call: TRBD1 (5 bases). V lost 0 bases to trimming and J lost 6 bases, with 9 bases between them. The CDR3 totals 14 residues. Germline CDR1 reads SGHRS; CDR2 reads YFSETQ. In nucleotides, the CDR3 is TGCGCCAGCAGCTTGGTAGGGGCGGATGAAAAACTGTTTTTT. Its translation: CASSLVGADEKLFF.

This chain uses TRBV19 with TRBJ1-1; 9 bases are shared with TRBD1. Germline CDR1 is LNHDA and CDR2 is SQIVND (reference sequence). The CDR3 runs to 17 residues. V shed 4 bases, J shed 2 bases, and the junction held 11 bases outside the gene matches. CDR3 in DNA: TGTGCCAGTAGTACGGGAACACAGGGGGCCCGAAACACTGAAGCTTTCTTT. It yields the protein CASSTGTQGARNTEAFF. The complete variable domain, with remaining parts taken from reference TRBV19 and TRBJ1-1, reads DGGITQSPKYLFRKEGQNVTLSCEQNLNHDAMYWYRQDPGQGLRLIYYSQIVNDFQKGDIAEGYSVSREKKESFPLTVTSAQKNPTAFYLCASSTGTQGARNTEAFFGQGTRLTVV.

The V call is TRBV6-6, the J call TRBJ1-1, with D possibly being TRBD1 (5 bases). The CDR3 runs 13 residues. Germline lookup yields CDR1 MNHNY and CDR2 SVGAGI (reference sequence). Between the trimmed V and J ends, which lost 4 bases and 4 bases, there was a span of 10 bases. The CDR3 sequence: CASSWQGSTEAFF. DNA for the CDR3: TGTGCCAGCAGTTGGCAGGGAAGCACTGAAGCTTTCTTT.